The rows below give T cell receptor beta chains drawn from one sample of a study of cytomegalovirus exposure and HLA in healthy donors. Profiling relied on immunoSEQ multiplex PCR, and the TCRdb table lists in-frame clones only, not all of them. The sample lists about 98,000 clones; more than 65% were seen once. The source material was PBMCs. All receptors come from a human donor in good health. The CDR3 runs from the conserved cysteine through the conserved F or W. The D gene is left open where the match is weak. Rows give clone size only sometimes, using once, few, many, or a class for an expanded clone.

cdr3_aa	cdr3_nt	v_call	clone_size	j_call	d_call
CATSRARGGQGYGYTF	TGTGCCACCAGCAGAGCCCGGGGGGGGCAGGGCTATGGCTACACCTTC	TRBV15	NA	TRBJ1-2	NA
CASSYQVADTQYF	TGCGCCAGCAGCTACCAGGTAGCAGATACGCAGTATTTT	TRBV5-1	NA	TRBJ2-3	NA
CASSLFSVRGHEQYF	TGTGCCAGCAGCTTGTTTTCCGTCAGGGGGCACGAGCAGTACTTC	TRBV5-4	NA	TRBJ2-7	TRBD1
CASSLGTNTAYEQYF	TGTGCCAGCAGCCTCGGGACAAACACCGCCTACGAGCAGTACTTC	TRBV11-3	few	TRBJ2-7	NA
CASSRRGSQGRFTGELFF	TGCGCCAGCAGCCGACGAGGCTCACAGGGGCGCTTCACCGGGGAGCTGTTTTTT	TRBV5-1	NA	TRBJ2-2	TRBD1
CSYRDRGYEQYF	TGCAGCTACCGGGACAGGGGGTACGAGCAGTACTTC	TRBV29-1	NA	TRBJ2-7	TRBD1
CASSPGQNTEAFF	TGTGCCAGCTCACCCGGACAGAACACTGAAGCTTTCTTT	TRBV18	NA	TRBJ1-1	NA
CASSPSGALAGELFF	TGTGCCAGCTCACCGTCAGGGGCCCTGGCCGGGGAGCTGTTTTTT	TRBV18	once	TRBJ2-2	NA
CASSPRITGPSGNTIYF	TGTGCCAGCAGCCCACGGATTACAGGCCCCTCTGGAAACACCATATATTTT	TRBV7-9	NA	TRBJ1-3	NA
CASSQGTGGDTEAFF	TGCGCCAGCAGCCAGGGTACAGGGGGAGATACTGAAGCTTTCTTT	TRBV4-3	few	TRBJ1-1	TRBD1
CATSRVAVTAQETQYF	TGTGCCACCAGCAGAGTAGCCGTGACAGCACAAGAGACCCAGTACTTC	TRBV15	few	TRBJ2-5	NA
CSGADTTRGYTF	TGCAGCGGGGCGGACACGACCCGGGGCTACACCTTC	TRBV29-1	NA	TRBJ1-2	NA
CSVEAGGRGTQYF	TGCAGCGTTGAGGCGGGGGGACGCGGGACCCAGTACTTC	TRBV29-1	NA	TRBJ2-5	TRBD2
CASSSGLAGGYKVGELFF	TGCGCCAGCAGCTCAGGACTAGCGGGGGGGTACAAAGTCGGGGAGCTGTTTTTT	TRBV5-1	NA	TRBJ2-2	TRBD2
CASSPGQGSSGYTF	TGTGCCAGCAGCCCGGGACAGGGATCTAGTGGCTACACCTTC	TRBV5-6	NA	TRBJ1-2	TRBD1
CASSLDGSGGLNTQYF	TGCGCCAGCAGCTTGGACGGGAGCGGGGGTTTAAATACGCAGTATTTT	TRBV5-1	NA	TRBJ2-3	TRBD2
CASRGYNEQFF	TGTGCCAGCAGGGGTTACAATGAGCAGTTCTTC	TRBV19	NA	TRBJ2-1	NA
CASSSTGLGYDTQYF	TGTGCCAGCAGCTCCACGGGACTAGGGTACGATACGCAGTATTTT	TRBV11-3	once	TRBJ2-3	TRBD2
CSVTEAVGTF	TGCAGCGTTACCGAGGCGGTCGGCACCTTC	TRBV29-1	NA	TRBJ1-2	NA
CASSLKADRGLNTEAFF	TGTGCCAGCAGTTTAAAGGCGGACAGGGGTCTGAACACTGAAGCTTTCTTT	TRBV27	NA	TRBJ1-1	TRBD1
CSVEDHFPQGQETQYF	TGCAGCGTTGAAGATCATTTTCCGCAGGGGCAGGAGACCCAGTACTTC	TRBV29-1	NA	TRBJ2-5	NA
CSVGVGRDTEAFF	TGCAGCGTTGGGGTCGGCAGGGACACTGAAGCTTTCTTT	TRBV29-1	NA	TRBJ1-1	NA
CASSLRGGEQYF	TGTGCCAGCAGCTTGAGGGGGGGCGAGCAGTACTTC	TRBV5-6	NA	TRBJ2-7	NA
CAINPSGKQETQYF	TGTGCCATCAATCCTAGCGGGAAACAGGAGACCCAGTACTTC	TRBV10-3	NA	TRBJ2-5	TRBD2
CASSLGGLNTEAFF	TGCGCCAGCAGCTTGGGCGGTCTGAACACTGAAGCTTTCTTT	TRBV5-1	NA	TRBJ1-1	NA
CASAPSVGSEQYF	TGTGCTAGTGCTCCTTCGGTCGGGAGCGAGCAGTACTTC	TRBV12-5	once	TRBJ2-7	NA
CASSVPGTTYEQYF	TGTGCCAGCAGCGTTCCCGGGACTACCTACGAGCAGTACTTC	TRBV5-4	NA	TRBJ2-7	TRBD2
CASIPGLAGSLDTQYF	TGTGCCAGCATCCCGGGACTAGCGGGATCTTTAGATACGCAGTATTTT	TRBV5-4	NA	TRBJ2-3	TRBD2
CASSLEDAGGVGEQYF	TGTGCCAGCAGCTTAGAGGATGCAGGGGGCGTGGGGGAGCAGTACTTC	TRBV13	NA	TRBJ2-7	TRBD1
CASSILDSGNTIYF	TGTGCCAGTAGTATCCTAGACTCTGGAAACACCATATATTTT	TRBV19	few	TRBJ1-3	NA
CASSLANNRGANTGELFF	TGTGCCAGCAGCTTAGCGAATAACAGGGGCGCGAACACCGGGGAGCTGTTTTTT	TRBV7-8	NA	TRBJ2-2	TRBD1
CASSSATLGNSPLHF	TGCGCCAGCAGCTCCGCCACCTTGGGCAATTCACCCCTCCACTTT	TRBV5-1	NA	TRBJ1-6	NA
CSATGEYGYTF	TGCAGTGCCACAGGGGAATATGGCTACACCTTC	TRBV20-1	NA	TRBJ1-2	TRBD1
CASGLGQGANNQPQHF	TGTGCTAGTGGTTTGGGACAGGGGGCGAACAATCAGCCCCAGCATTTT	TRBV12-5	NA	TRBJ1-5	TRBD1
CASSRPGTSNEQFF	TGTGCCAGCAGCCGACCCGGGACTTCCAATGAGCAGTTCTTC	TRBV13	NA	TRBJ2-1	NA
CASSQDPAGRYTEAFF	TGTGCCAGCAGCCAAGATCCGGCAGGGAGGTACACTGAAGCTTTCTTT	TRBV14	NA	TRBJ1-1	NA
CASEQTGTKREAFF	TGTGCTAGTGAGCAAACAGGCACTAAACGAGAAGCTTTCTTT	TRBV12-5	few	TRBJ1-1	NA
CATSREYEGGVGGNTIYF	TGTGCCACCAGCAGAGAGTATGAAGGGGGAGTAGGTGGAAACACCATATATTTT	TRBV15	NA	TRBJ1-3	NA
CASSSGQGRNYGYTF	TGTGCCAGCAGTTCCGGACAGGGACGAAACTATGGCTACACCTTC	TRBV2	NA	TRBJ1-2	TRBD1
CASSLIGSWSLNEKLFF	TGTGCCAGCAGTCTTATCGGGTCCTGGAGCCTTAATGAAAAACTGTTTTTT	TRBV27	few	TRBJ1-4	NA
CASSAPGLAGGGTGELFF	TGTGCCAGCAGCGCACCGGGACTAGCGGGGGGAGGGACCGGGGAGCTGTTTTTT	TRBV9	NA	TRBJ2-2	TRBD2